Below, 30 T cell receptor beta chains from the same sample are listed, as sequenced in a study of shared clonotypes between healthy human individuals. The protocol was immunoSEQ multiplex PCR, while the TCRdb copy is restricted to in-frame clones and leaves out a portion. The sample holds around 450,000 clones; more than 75% are singletons and the top ten take roughly 13%. Material: PBMCs. These receptor sequences come from a woman aged 40 to 49 in good health. Some clones in this sample may be carry-over from other donors' samples.

The chain is built from TRBV2 and TRBJ1-5, with 9 bases identical to TRBD1. The CDR3 has 16 amino acids. Losses at the gene ends were 6 bases for V and 0 bases for J; bases not matched to a gene: 6. CDR1 is SNHLY and CDR2 is FYNNEI in the germline V gene. CDR3: CASRGGTGYSNQPQHF. Written as DNA, the CDR3 is TGTGCCAGCAGGGGGGGGACAGGGTATAGCAATCAGCCCCAGCATTTT.

The chain combines TRBV6-6 with TRBJ2-1; D might be TRBD2 (5 bases). Trimming pared 8 bases from V and 10 bases from J, leaving 18 bases between. Germline assignment: CDR1 MNHNY and CDR2 SVGAGI (reference sequence). The CDR3 covers 13 residues. CDR3 amino acids: CASGRARLREQFF. For the CDR3, the DNA is TGTGCCAGCGGGCGGGCCAGGCTAAGAGAGCAGTTCTTC.

As regards this clone: An end of the junction does not agree with germline; a read error may underlie this. The chain combines TRBV12-5 with TRBJ1-5, with 7 bases lining up with TRBD1. The CDR3 spans 15 residues. The V gene's germline CDR1 is LGHNT and CDR2 FRNRAP. CDR3 residues: CASALGTDSNQPQHF. In nucleotides, the CDR3 is TGTGCTAGTGCTTTGGGGACAGATAGCAATCAGCCCCAGCATTTT. The whole variable domain, filled in from reference TRBV12-5 and TRBJ1-5, reads DARVTQTPRHKVTEMGQEVTMRCQPILGHNTVFWYRQTMMQGLELLAYFRNRAPLDDSGMPKDRFSAEMPDATLATLKIQPSEPRDSAVYFCASALGTDSNQPQHFGDGTRLSIL.

This clone has ten or more counts. This chain links TRBV7-2 with TRBJ2-7; no clear D gene. CDR3 length equals 13 residues. Trimming took off 5 bases at V and 1 base at J, with 9 bases between the two ends. Per germline, CDR1 SGHTA and CDR2 FQGNSA. The DNA for the CDR3 is TGTGCCAGCAGCCGAGTGCCTTCCTACGAGCAGTACTTC. Residues: CASSRVPSYEQYF.

On this clone itself: Other DNA sequences within the sample encode an identical CDR3. This chain joins TRBV30 and TRBJ1-1; D perhaps matches TRBD1 (6 bases). CDR1 and CDR2 from the germline V gene are GTSNPN and SVGIG (reference sequence). Trimming removed 3 bases at V and 0 bases at J, with 8 bases between. The CDR3 extends over 13 amino acids. The CDR3 nucleotides read TGTGCCTGGAGCAGGGGTATGAACACTGAAGCTTTCTTT. This encodes CAWSRGMNTEAFF.

The rearrangement uses TRBV4-3 and TRBJ2-7; D might be TRBD1 or TRBD2, each matching 7 bases. The CDR3 sequence is 13 residues long. The germline V and J ends were trimmed by 4 bases and 3 bases, with 10 bases remaining between them. Germline lookup yields CDR1 LGHNA and CDR2 YSLEER. The CDR3 region is CASSPGGVYEQYF. The CDR3 nucleotides read TGCGCCAGCAGCCCAGGGGGGGTCTACGAGCAGTACTTC.

J is TRBJ1-3 and V is TRBV30; possibly TRBD1 for D (6 bases). Looked up from germline, CDR1 is GTSNPN and CDR2 is SVGIG (reference sequence). CDR3 length: 15 residues. V was cut by 1 base and J by 0 bases, with 10 bases left in between. The CDR3 protein is CAWSEGGSSGNTIYF. CDR3 in DNA: TGTGCCTGGAGTGAGGGGGGCTCCTCTGGAAACACCATATATTTT. The whole variable domain, filled in from reference TRBV30 and TRBJ1-3, reads SQTIHQWPATLVQPVGSPLSLECTVEGTSNPNLYWYRQAAGRGLQLLFYSVGIGQISSEVPQNLSASRPQDRQFILSSKKLLLSDSGFYLCAWSEGGSSGNTIYFGEGSWLTVV.

This clone was detected only a few times. This chain uses TRBV6-6 with TRBJ2-1, with 7 positions matching TRBD2. Germline CDR1 MNHNY, CDR2 SVGAGI (reference sequence). Trimming took 6 bases from V and 4 from J; bases not matched to a gene: 3. The CDR3 totals 13 residues. The chain's CDR3 is CASSTGLYNEQFF. CDR3 nucleotide sequence: TGTGCCAGCAGCACGGGACTATACAATGAGCAGTTCTTC.

The CDR3 sequence is CASSRTVMNTEAFF. DNA for the CDR3: TGTGCCAGCAGCAGGACAGTGATGAACACTGAAGCTTTCTTT. V gene TRBV5-5 combines with J gene TRBJ1-1, with D maybe TRBD1 (6 bases). The CDR3 has 14 amino acids. Looked up from germline, CDR1 is SGHKS and CDR2 is YYEKEE (reference sequence). Trimming removed 4 bases at V and 0 bases at J, with 10 bases between. The full variable domain, rest sourced from reference TRBV5-5 and TRBJ1-1, is DAGVTQSPTHLIKTRGQQVTLRCSPISGHKSVSWYQQVLGQGPQFIFQYYEKEERGRGNFPDRFSARQFPNYSSELNVNALLLGDSALYLCASSRTVMNTEAFFGQGTRLTVV.

This rearrangement joins TRBV6-5 to TRBJ2-7, with 10 nucleotides matching TRBD2. CDR1 is MNHEY, CDR2 SVGAGI, per germline. Trimming took 6 bases from V and 5 from J; bases not matched to a gene: 4. This CDR3 comprises 13 residues. The CDR3 DNA follows: TGTGCCAGCAGCCAAAGCGGGAGGGACGAGCAGTACTTC. This gives the protein CASSQSGRDEQYF.

The chain recombines TRBV6-5 with TRBJ2-1, with TRBD1 matching 8 bases. The V segment lost 4 bases and the J segment 5 bases; nucleotides outside the gene matches: 7. Germline CDR1 reads MNHEY; CDR2 reads SVGAGI. This CDR3 contains 15 residues. The CDR3 region has the DNA TGTGCCAGCAGTTCCTTGGGGACAGGCAACAATGAGCAGTTCTTC. Protein sequence: CASSSLGTGNNEQFF.

V and J are TRBV5-5 and TRBJ2-1, with TRBD2 identical over 11 bases. Germline V gives CDR1 SGHKS, CDR2 YYEKEE (reference sequence). V shed 1 base and J 7 bases; nucleotides not matched to a gene: 4. The CDR3 length is 15 residues. This CDR3 is CASSLLLAGVNEQFF. The CDR3, as DNA: TGTGCCAGCAGCTTGTTACTAGCGGGGGTGAATGAGCAGTTCTTC.

The chain links TRBV2 to TRBJ1-5; 7 bases agree with TRBD1. V gave up 6 bases and J gave up 7 bases; unmatched junction bases: 9. The germline V gene has CDR1 SNHLY and CDR2 FYNNEI. This CDR3 is built from 14 residues. Written as DNA, the CDR3 is TGTGCCAGCAGCCTCGGTGCAGGGGGGCAGCCCCAGCATTTT. Translation: CASSLGAGGQPQHF.

This clone was recorded a few times. This sequence joins TRBV15 and TRBJ1-1, with 9 nucleotides matching TRBD1. V trimming: 7 bases; J trimming: 0 bases; junction bases outside the gene matches: 3. The CDR3 loop spans 14 amino acids. The germline V gene encodes CDR1 LNHNV and CDR2 YYDKDF (reference sequence). The CDR3 nucleotides are TGTGCCACCACTAGACAGGGGGTGAACACTGAAGCTTTCTTT. This sequence encodes CATTRQGVNTEAFF. Complete variable domain (other parts from reference TRBV15 and TRBJ1-1): DAMVIQNPRYQVTQFGKPVTLSCSQTLNHNVMYWYQQKSSQAPKLLFHYYDKDFNNEADTPDNFQSRRPNTSFCFLDIRSPGLGDTAMYLCATTRQGVNTEAFFGQGTRLTVV.

The chain couples TRBV9 to TRBJ1-5, with a tentative D call TRBD1 (5 bases). The CDR3 spans 13 residues. Germline V lookup: CDR1 SGDLS, CDR2 YYNGEE. V was clipped by 4 bases and J by 4 bases, with 9 bases between them. The CDR3 protein is CASSRGENQPQHF. CDR3 bases: TGTGCCAGCAGCAGGGGAGAAAATCAGCCCCAGCATTTT.

The V and J genes are TRBV19 and TRBJ1-5; perhaps TRBD1 as D (5 bases). Germline-derived CDR1 and CDR2 are LNHDA and SQIVND (reference sequence). V lost 6 bases and J lost 4, with 16 bases in between. The CDR3 is 15 amino acids. The chain's CDR3 is CASRSTTGANQPQHF. The DNA for the CDR3 is TGTGCCAGTAGATCTACGACCGGGGCAAATCAGCCCCAGCATTTT. The whole variable domain, remainder taken from reference TRBV19 and TRBJ1-5, is DGGITQSPKYLFRKEGQNVTLSCEQNLNHDAMYWYRQDPGQGLRLIYYSQIVNDFQKGDIAEGYSVSREKKESFPLTVTSAQKNPTAFYLCASRSTTGANQPQHFGDGTRLSIL.

This chain links TRBV5-1 with TRBJ2-1, with TRBD2 matching 13 bases. CDR1 SGHRS and CDR2 YFSETQ come from the germline V gene. The CDR3 length is 15 residues. The ends lost 8 bases at V and 8 bases at J; junction bases unmatched: 10. CDR3 loop: CASRPTSGRGHEQFF. The CDR3 DNA is TGCGCCAGTCGCCCCACTAGCGGGAGGGGGCATGAGCAGTTCTTC.

Only a few counts were recorded for this clone. The chain is built from TRBV7-2 and TRBJ1-2; D not resolved. Germline V gene lookup returns CDR1 SGHTA and CDR2 FQGNSA. This CDR3 region has 13 residues. V lost 1 base, J lost 7 bases, and 10 bases lay in between. In DNA form, the CDR3 reads TGTGCCAGCAGCTTAGACGGTCCGCTTGGCTACACCTTC. Translating it yields CASSLDGPLGYTF. Variable domain in full (rest from reference TRBV7-2 and TRBJ1-2): GAGVSQSPSNKVTEKGKDVELRCDPISGHTALYWYRQSLGQGLEFLIYFQGNSAPDKSGLPSDRFSAERTGGSVSTLTIQRTQQEDSAVYLCASSLDGPLGYTFGSGTRLTVV.

Many counts were recorded for this clone. The chain employs TRBV29-1 and TRBJ2-3, with D perhaps TRBD2 (5 bases). Germline CDR1 reads SQVTM; CDR2 reads ANQGSEA. Trimming pared 3 bases from V and 1 base from J, leaving 8 bases between. The CDR3 is 13 amino acids. The chain's CDR3 is CSVDRRGTDTQYF. CDR3 DNA sequence: TGCAGCGTTGACCGGCGGGGCACAGATACGCAGTATTTT.

This rearrangement joins TRBV29-1 to TRBJ1-1, with 7 bases aligning to TRBD1. J was trimmed by 4 bases and V by 4 bases; bases with no gene match: 9. Germline CDR1 SQVTM, CDR2 ANQGSEA. The CDR3 is 14 residues long. CDR3 nucleotides: TGCAGCGTTGGAGGGGGCTATTTAACCACTGAAGCTTTCTTT. This sequence encodes CSVGGGYLTTEAFF.

This clone was picked up a small number of times. CDR3 sequence reads: CAWSAGGNNSPLHF. The CDR3 nucleotides read TGTGCCTGGAGCGCCGGGGGCAATAATTCACCCCTCCACTTT. The gene calls are TRBV30 and TRBJ1-6; TRBD1 is a possible D gene (6 bases). CDR1 and CDR2 from the germline V gene are GTSNPN and SVGIG (reference sequence). V lost 3 bases, J lost 5 bases, and 11 bases lay in between. CDR3 length equals 14 residues.

This chain connects TRBV30 to TRBJ2-7; 12 bases match TRBD2. The CDR3 loop spans 14 amino acids. V gave up 3 bases and J gave up 7 bases; unmatched junction bases: 7. Germline lookup yields CDR1 GTSNPN and CDR2 SVGIG (reference sequence). CDR3 region: CAWSGTSGREEQYF. Here the CDR3 DNA reads TGTGCCTGGAGCGGGACTAGCGGGCGAGAAGAGCAGTACTTC.

This rearrangement joins TRBV7-2 to TRBJ2-2, with D unresolved. Trimming took off 5 bases at V and 6 bases at J, with 13 bases between the two ends. Germline V gene sequence: CDR1 SGHTA, CDR2 FQGNSA. The CDR3 covers 14 residues. The CDR3 coding sequence is TGTGCCAGCAGCCCTATTAGTTGGGCCGGGGAGCTGTTTTTT. This translates into CASSPISWAGELFF.

The rearrangement joins TRBV15 to TRBJ2-1, with 12 bases identical to TRBD2. The V and J ends lost 0 bases and 10 bases, in that order; junction bases with no gene match: 10. Germline-derived CDR1 and CDR2 are LNHNV and YYDKDF (reference sequence). CDR3 length: 17 residues. The chain's CDR3 is CATSREGPTSGSEEQFF. Here the CDR3 DNA reads TGTGCCACCAGCAGAGAGGGACCGACTAGCGGGAGTGAGGAGCAGTTCTTC.

This clone was picked up a small number of times. The rearrangement uses TRBV6-5 and TRBJ2-7, with D hard to call. The CDR3 length is 13 residues. CDR1 and CDR2 (germline): MNHEY, SVGAGI. The V end lost 2 bases, the J end lost 10 bases, and 15 bases lay between the germline ends. The CDR3 reads CASSYPSSSGQYF. Written as DNA, the CDR3 is TGTGCCAGCAGTTACCCGAGCTCTTCCGGACAGTACTTC.

The J gene is TRBJ2-1, the V gene TRBV7-9; 7 bases fit TRBD2. The CDR3 sequence is 16 residues long. Trimming took 8 bases from V and 7 from J; bases not matched to a gene: 17. Looked up from germline, CDR1 is SEHNR and CDR2 is FQNEAQ (reference sequence). This CDR3 reads CASPSKRDLPGNEQFF. The CDR3 DNA reads TGTGCCAGCCCATCCAAGCGGGACCTGCCGGGTAATGAGCAGTTCTTC.

The rearrangement links TRBV4-2 to TRBJ2-3, with D uncertain. V was cut by 4 bases and J by 6 bases, with 5 bases left in between. This CDR3 comprises 11 residues. In germline, CDR1 is LGHNA, CDR2 YNFKEQ. The CDR3 loop is CASSRGDTQYF. The CDR3, as DNA: TGTGCCAGCAGCCGAGGTGATACGCAGTATTTT.

Of note for this clone: One junction end disagrees with the germline gene, perhaps due to a read error. The chain combines TRBV11-3 with TRBJ2-1; TRBD2 matches at 12 bases. Germline V CDR1 and CDR2: SGHNT, YENEEA. The CDR3 has 13 amino acids. This CDR3 reads CASSSGLAGERFF. The CDR3 coding sequence is TGTGCCAGCAGCTCGGGACTAGCGGGCGAGCGGTTCTTC.

This chain connects TRBV28 to TRBJ2-5, with TRBD2 matching over 7 bases. The J call could be wrong; TRBJ2-7 is a better fit for the DNA end. The CDR3 covers 15 residues. CDR1 and CDR2 (germline): MDHEN, SYDVKM. CDR3 bases: TGTGCCAGCCTCCCCACGCGGGAGTTCTCCTACGAGCAGTACTTC. Amino acids: CASLPTREFSYEQYF.

The chain links TRBV7-2 to TRBJ2-6, with D tentatively TRBD1 (6 bases). The V end was cut by 5 bases, the J end by 0 bases, with 8 bases between. CDR1 and CDR2 from the germline V gene are SGHTA and FQGNSA. The length of the CDR3 is 15 residues. CDR3 sequence (DNA): TGTGCCAGCAGCCGACAGGCCTCTGGGGCCAACGTCCTGACTTTC. This codes for CASSRQASGANVLTF.